A selection of T cell receptor beta chains follows, all from one sample in a study of blood T cell repertoires in COVID-19. Profiling relied on immunoSEQ multiplex PCR, and the TCRdb table lists in-frame clones only, not all of them. The sample comprises under 200,000 clones, just over 85% of which are singletons, and approximately 7% rests with the top ten. Specimen: peripheral blood. The receptors here all came from a middle-aged man with active or convalescent COVID-19. CDR3s include the opening cysteine and the closing phenylalanine or tryptophan. Each record gives: V gene, clone size, J gene, D gene, CDR3 DNA, CDR3 protein. The D gene is left open where the match is weak. Only some rows state a clone size, as once, few, many or a class for expanded clones.

>TRBV6-5|-|TRBJ1-1|TRBD1
TGTGCCAGCAGCTTAGACAGGGGGACTGAAGCTTTCTTT
CASSLDRGTEAFF
>TRBV15|-|TRBJ1-3|-
TGTGCCACCAGCAGGAGGTCTGGAAACACCATATATTTT
CATSRRSGNTIYF
>TRBV6-5|-|TRBJ2-3|-
TGTGCCAGCAGTTACTCAACAACAGATACGCAGTATTTT
CASSYSTTDTQYF
>TRBV12-5|once|TRBJ1-2|TRBD1
TGTGCTAGTGGTAGCCGGGACAGTAACTATGGCTACACCTTC
CASGSRDSNYGYTF
>TRBV20-1|-|TRBJ2-5|TRBD2
TGCGGGGGGGAGTACCAAGAGACCCAGTACTTC
CGGEYQETQYF
>TRBV18|-|TRBJ2-7|-
TGTGCCAGCTCACAACCCGGGACAAGGGGCTACGAGCAGTACTTC
CASSQPGTRGYEQYF
>TRBV12-5|-|TRBJ2-7|TRBD1
TGTGCTAGTGGTTACCCCCGGGACAGGGGGCCTTACGAGCAGTACTTC
CASGYPRDRGPYEQYF
>TRBV5-1|-|TRBJ2-1|TRBD2
TGCGCCAGCAGCATTAGCGGGAGCTCCTACAATGAGCAGTTCTTC
CASSISGSSYNEQFF
>TRBV10-3|-|TRBJ2-3|TRBD1
TGTGCCATCAGTTATACGACAGGGGGTAACACAGATACGCAGTATTTT
CAISYTTGGNTDTQYF
>TRBV6-6|-|TRBJ1-4|-
TGTGCCAGCAGATTACTCTCCGGGATCGGCGGTGAAAAACTGTTTTTT
CASRLLSGIGGEKLFF
>TRBV6-5|once|TRBJ2-4|-
TGTGCCAGCAGTTCCTCGGGGGCCCGCGGCAAAAACATTCAGTACTTC
CASSSSGARGKNIQYF
>TRBV6-6|-|TRBJ1-5|-
TGTGCCAGCAGTTATAGTACGGGAGCTAGCAATCAGCCCCAGCATTTT
CASSYSTGASNQPQHF
>TRBV21-1|once|TRBJ1-3|-
TGTGCCAGCAGCAACATCTTCAGTAACACCATATATTTT
CASSNIFSNTIYF
>TRBV5-6|-|TRBJ2-1|-
TGTGCCAGCAGCCAAGACGTGACGTGGAGGGAGCAGTTCTTC
CASSQDVTWREQFF
>TRBV24-1|-|TRBJ2-5|TRBD1
TGTGCCACCCAATTAAAAAGCGGGACAGGGGTAGAGACCCAGTACTTC
CATQLKSGTGVETQYF
>TRBV28|-|TRBJ1-1|TRBD1
TGTGCCAGTCCGGGACAGGGAGAGAACACTGAAGCTTTCTTT
CASPGQGENTEAFF
>TRBV18|-|TRBJ1-3|-
TGTGCCAGCTCACCACTTGGGACAACCAACTCTGGAAACACCATATATTTT
CASSPLGTTNSGNTIYF
>TRBV20-1|-|TRBJ2-7|TRBD1
TGCAGTGCTAGTACGGGACAGGGCTCCTACGAGCAGTACTTC
CSASTGQGSYEQYF
>TRBV6-5|few|TRBJ1-2|TRBD1
TGTGCCAGCAGTTACGTACAGGGGTCCCGCTATGGCTACACCTTC
CASSYVQGSRYGYTF
>TRBV7-2|-|TRBJ2-7|TRBD1
TGTGCCAGCAGCTTAGTTCACAGGGGGCCATACGAGCAGTACTTC
CASSLVHRGPYEQYF
>TRBV7-9|-|TRBJ1-5|TRBD1
TGTGCCAGCAGCCTAGGGACAGGGGGGTTTCAGCCCCAGCATTTT
CASSLGTGGFQPQHF
>TRBV29-1|-|TRBJ2-1|-
TGCAGCGTTGTGGGGGCGATCTACAATGAGCAGTTCTTC
CSVVGAIYNEQFF